This TCR beta chain was recorded in a study of cytomegalovirus exposure and HLA in healthy donors. Overall study findings and caveats: Segments of the TCR beta V type were, in most cases, productive about 87% or about 30% of the time in an earlier analysis.

Germline assignment: CDR1 SGHNT and CDR2 YYREEE (reference sequence). This CDR3 is built from 14 residues. V dropped 2 bases and J dropped 1 base, with 10 bases sitting between them. There are a few counts of this clone. No antigen is known for it. The PCR ran on 60 Vbeta and 13 Jbeta primers. Assay: immunoSEQ multiplex PCR; the TCRdb copy retains only in-frame clones and omits some. The sample lists 100,000 to 150,000 clones, 75% to 85% seen once, with 3% in the top ten. The J gene is TRBJ2-7, the V gene TRBV5-4, with D maybe TRBD2 (6 bases). The sample taken for sequencing was PBMCs. The sequence derives from a young woman in good health and CMV-seropositive. CDR3 nucleotide sequence: TGTGCCAGCAGCTTCGCGGGAAGGTCCTACGAGCAGTACTTC. Translated: CASSFAGRSYEQYF.